This T cell receptor (beta chain) was captured in a study of blood T cell repertoires in COVID-19. Germline V CDR1 and CDR2: LGHDT, YNNKEL (reference sequence). V was shortened by 2 bases and J by 6 bases, with 8 bases between the two germline ends. The CDR3 sequence is 13 residues long. The protocol was immunoSEQ multiplex PCR, while the TCRdb copy is restricted to in-frame clones and leaves out a portion. This sample has some 130,000 clones, with 75% to 90% found just once. This TCR was sampled from a man between 65 and 85 years old with acute or convalescent COVID-19. The chain has TRBV3-1 (or the pseudogene TRBV3-2) and TRBJ2-1, with a tentative D call TRBD2 (7 bases). The sample taken for sequencing was peripheral blood. The CDR3 reads CASSQRGANEQFF. For the CDR3, the DNA is TGTGCCAGCAGCCAACGGGGGGCCAATGAGCAGTTCTTC.